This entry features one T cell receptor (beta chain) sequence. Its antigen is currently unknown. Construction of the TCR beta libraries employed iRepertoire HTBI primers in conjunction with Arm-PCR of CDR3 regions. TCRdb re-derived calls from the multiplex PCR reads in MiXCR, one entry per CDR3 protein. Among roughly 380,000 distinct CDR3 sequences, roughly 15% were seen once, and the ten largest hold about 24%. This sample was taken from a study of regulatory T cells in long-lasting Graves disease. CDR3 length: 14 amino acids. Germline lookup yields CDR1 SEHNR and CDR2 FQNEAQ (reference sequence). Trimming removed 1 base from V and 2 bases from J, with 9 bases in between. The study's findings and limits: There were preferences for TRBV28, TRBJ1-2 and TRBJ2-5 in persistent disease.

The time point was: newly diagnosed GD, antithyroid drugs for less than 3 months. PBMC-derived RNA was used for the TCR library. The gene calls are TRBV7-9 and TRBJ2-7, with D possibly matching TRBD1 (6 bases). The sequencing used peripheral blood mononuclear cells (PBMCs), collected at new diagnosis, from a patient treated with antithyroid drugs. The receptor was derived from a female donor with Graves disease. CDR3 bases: TGTGCCAGCAGCTTAGACAGGGTCCCCTACGAGCAGTACTTC. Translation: CASSLDRVPYEQYF. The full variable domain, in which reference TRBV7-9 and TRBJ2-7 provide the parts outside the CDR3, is DTGVSQNPRHKITKRGQNVTFRCDPISEHNRLYWYRQTLGQGPEFLTYFQNEAQLEKSRLLSDRFSAERPKGSFSTLEIQRTEQGDSAMYLCASSLDRVPYEQYFGPGTRLTVT.